The 32 T cell receptor beta chains listed next were all sequenced from one sample in a study of blood T cell repertoires in COVID-19. Produced via immunoSEQ multiplex PCR; TCRdb's table is partial and in-frame only. Found here are 150,000 to 200,000 clones, about 93% of them singletons; the top ten hold approximately 0.48%. The material sequenced was peripheral blood. Every receptor here comes from a man between 50 and 59 years old with acute or convalescent COVID-19.

The chain is built from TRBV5-1 and TRBJ2-1; 11 bases agree with TRBD2. V was pared by 1 base and J by 5 bases, with 8 bases of the junction left unmatched. CDR3 length: 17 amino acids. Germline V gene data show CDR1 as SGHRS and CDR2 as YFSETQ. CDR3 nucleotides: TGCGCCAGCAGCTTGACCCCGACTAGCGGGACGCACAATGAGCAGTTCTTC. This translates into CASSLTPTSGTHNEQFF.

The CDR3 region is CASSLNSGLAESSYNEQFF. The CDR3 DNA is TGTGCCAGCAGCTTAAATTCCGGGCTAGCGGAGAGCTCCTACAATGAGCAGTTCTTC. V gene TRBV7-3 combines with J gene TRBJ2-1; 7 bases match TRBD2. Germline V gene data show CDR1 as SGHTA and CDR2 as FQGTGA. CDR3 size: 19 residues. With 1 base clipped from V and 0 bases from J, the junction kept 12 bases outside the gene matches.

This chain uses TRBV27 with TRBJ1-5; D perhaps matches TRBD1 (5 bases). Germline-derived CDR1 and CDR2 are MNHEY and SMNVEV (reference sequence). Trimming removed 8 bases from V and 3 bases from J, with 11 bases in between. The CDR3 has 13 residues. The CDR3 protein is CASGRDVNQPQHF. The CDR3 DNA is TGTGCCAGCGGGCGGGACGTCAATCAGCCCCAGCATTTT.

The J gene is TRBJ1-1, the V gene TRBV14; D is perhaps TRBD1 (6 bases). Deletions cut 4 bases from V and 5 bases from J, with 11 bases between. The V gene's germline CDR1 is SGHDN and CDR2 FVKESK. CDR3 size: 13 residues. CDR3 DNA: TGTGCCAGCAGCCCTAACAGGGATACTGAAGCTTTCTTT. Translation gives CASSPNRDTEAFF.

The gene calls are TRBV30 and TRBJ2-2, with D perhaps matching TRBD2 (5 bases). The CDR3 is made up of 14 amino acids. Looked up from germline, CDR1 is GTSNPN and CDR2 is SVGIG (reference sequence). V was cut by 0 bases and J by 4 bases, with 9 bases left in between. CDR3 residues: CAWSVDFRTGELFF. The CDR3 bases are TGTGCCTGGAGTGTGGACTTCCGCACCGGGGAGCTGTTTTTT.

The chain joins TRBV3-1 (or the pseudogene TRBV3-2) to TRBJ1-5; D call uncertain. Trimming shortened V by 0 bases and J by 0 bases, and 6 bases separated the two germline ends. The CDR3 has 15 amino acids. Germline lookup yields CDR1 LGHDT and CDR2 YNNKEL (reference sequence). The CDR3 region has the DNA TGTGCCAGCAGCCAAGATCTCGGTAGCAATCAGCCCCAGCATTTT. This translates into CASSQDLGSNQPQHF.

The gene calls are TRBV3-1 (or the pseudogene TRBV3-2) and TRBJ2-1, with 7 bases fitting TRBD1. Germline-derived CDR1 and CDR2 are LGHDT and YNNKEL (reference sequence). V lost 4 bases and J lost 6; bases outside the gene matches: 12. The CDR3 spans 16 residues. CDR3 in amino acids: CASSLLPETGTNEQFF. DNA for the CDR3: TGTGCCAGCAGCCTTCTCCCCGAGACAGGGACCAATGAGCAGTTCTTC.

The rearrangement uses TRBV18 and TRBJ2-5, with unresolved D. CDR1 and CDR2 (germline): KGHSH, LQKENI. The CDR3 extends over 11 amino acids. The V and J ends lost 5 bases and 5 bases respectively, with 6 bases between them. In nucleotides, the CDR3 is TGTGCCAGCTCAAGGCGGGAGACCCAGTACTTC. This sequence encodes CASSRRETQYF.

V gene TRBV9 combines with J gene TRBJ1-3; 8 bases align to TRBD1. The CDR3 sequence is 16 residues long. V was clipped by 0 bases and J by 2 bases; unmatched bases: 4. Looked up from germline, CDR1 is SGDLS and CDR2 is YYNGEE. The CDR3 region has the DNA TGTGCCAGCAGCGTAGGGCAGGGGGCGCCTGGAAACACCATATATTTT. It encodes CASSVGQGAPGNTIYF.

This clone has only a few counts. This CDR3 fails to terminate in the conserved phenylalanine or tryptophan, so it likely reflects a read error. No DNA is shown, since the ends of the CDR3 on it are uncertain; the CDR3 is the one TCRdb lists. CDR3 in amino acids: CASSQGARGRGVL. This chain uses TRBV14 with TRBJ1-2; TRBD1, the D gene given by the table, was not confirmed from the DNA. Germline lookup yields CDR1 SGHDN and CDR2 FVKESK. The CDR3 region is 13 residues in length, termini included.

The chain has TRBV9 and TRBJ2-1; D is unclear. Germline values: CDR1 SGDLS, CDR2 YYNGEE. The V and J ends lost 0 bases and 7 bases respectively, with 11 bases between them. The CDR3 runs 14 residues. CDR3 sequence: CASSVAPDFNEQFF. CDR3 in DNA: TGTGCCAGCAGCGTAGCTCCTGACTTTAATGAGCAGTTCTTC.

This clone appeared a single time. The J gene is TRBJ1-2, the V gene TRBV28; 7 nucleotides match TRBD1. V was pared by 3 bases and J by 7 bases, with 11 bases of the junction left unmatched. The germline V gene encodes CDR1 MDHEN and CDR2 SYDVKM. The CDR3 is made up of 15 amino acids. As DNA, the CDR3 is TGTGCCAGCAGTTTGAGGGGGCCCTCTCTGAGTGGCTACACCTTC. Amino acid sequence: CASSLRGPSLSGYTF.

V is TRBV28 and J is TRBJ2-1; the match to TRBD2 covers 12 bases. Germline CDR1 MDHEN, CDR2 SYDVKM. This CDR3 is 19 amino acids long. V trimming: 6 bases; J trimming: 6 bases; junction bases outside the gene matches: 18. CDR3 loop: CASRTSLRSSGRAANEQFF. CDR3 nucleotide sequence: TGTGCCAGCAGAACCTCCCTCAGGTCTAGCGGGAGGGCGGCCAATGAGCAGTTCTTC. The full variable domain, rest sourced from reference TRBV28 and TRBJ2-1, is DVKVTQSSRYLVKRTGEKVFLECVQDMDHENMFWYRQDPGLGLRLIYFSYDVKMKEKGDIPEGYSVSREKKERFSLILESASTNQTSMYLCASRTSLRSSGRAANEQFFGPGTRLTVL.

This clone has a handful of counts. This chain joins TRBV24-1 and TRBJ2-3; TRBD1 agrees at 7 bases. Germline CDR1 reads KGHDR; CDR2 reads SFDVKD. J gave up 2 bases and V 9 bases, and 4 bases lay outside the gene matches. The CDR3 runs 13 residues. CDR3 residues: CATVGQPTDTQYF. The CDR3, as DNA: TGTGCCACCGTGGGACAGCCCACAGATACGCAGTATTTT.

V gene TRBV16 combines with J gene TRBJ2-7; the D gene is possibly TRBD1 (6 bases). Trimming stripped 7 bases from V and 6 bases from J, with 19 bases between. Germline CDR1 and CDR2: KGHSY and FQNENV. The CDR3 has 14 residues. CDR3 nucleotides: TGTGCCAGCAACTTAGGGGGAGTGACGCTCGAGCAGTACTTC. Amino acid sequence: CASNLGGVTLEQYF.

In its sample, this clone was seen once. The V call is TRBV28, the J call TRBJ2-7; 9 bases map to TRBD1. The CDR3 contains 12 residues. After removal of 10 bases from V and 2 bases from J, the junction contained 3 bases not matched to a gene. CDR1 is MDHEN and CDR2 is SYDVKM in the germline V gene. The CDR3 spells CATGQGTYEQYV. The CDR3 DNA reads TGTGCCACCGGACAGGGGACCTACGAGCAGTACGTC.

The V call is TRBV7-3, the J call TRBJ2-2; 9 bases are a match to TRBD1. V dropped 5 bases and J dropped 3; count of bases not matched to a gene: 4. This CDR3 has 15 residues. The germline CDR1 and CDR2 sequences are SGHTA and FQGTGA. CDR3 coding DNA: TGTGCCAGCAGCCCGACAGGGGGGGACACCGGGGAGCTGTTTTTT. Translation: CASSPTGGDTGELFF.

V is TRBV7-9 and J is TRBJ1-2; 7 nucleotides agree with TRBD1. Trimming took 8 bases from V and 10 from J; bases not matched to a gene: 13. The CDR3 extends over 13 amino acids. Germline V gene lookup returns CDR1 SEHNR and CDR2 FQNEAQ (reference sequence). The DNA for the CDR3 is TGTGCCAGCGTCAAGACAGGGTCGGTTCACTACACCTTC. Translated, it gives CASVKTGSVHYTF.

The gene calls are TRBV5-4 and TRBJ1-2, with 11 nucleotides matching TRBD1. Germline V CDR1 and CDR2: SGHNT, YYREEE (reference sequence). V gave up 4 bases and J gave up 4 bases; unmatched junction bases: 6. The CDR3 spans 15 residues. CDR3 bases: TGTGCCAGCAGCCCTGGACAGGGGGCCGTCTATGGCTACACCTTC. Translation: CASSPGQGAVYGYTF.

CDR3 DNA: TGTGCCAGCAGCGTAGACCCTGACAGGGGCGGGACCCTAGGCTACACCTTC. Protein product: CASSVDPDRGGTLGYTF. The chain joins TRBV9 to TRBJ1-2; TRBD1 matches 8 bases. Germline CDR1 SGDLS, CDR2 YYNGEE. The CDR3 contains 17 residues. After removal of 0 bases from V and 8 bases from J, the junction contained 15 bases not matched to a gene.

In its sample, this clone was seen once. The V gene is TRBV16, the J gene TRBJ2-3; TRBD1 matches at 7 bases. The CDR3 is 15 amino acids. The V gene end was trimmed by 3 bases and the J gene end by 3 bases; junction bases not matched to a gene: 6. Germline-derived CDR1 and CDR2 are KGHSY and FQNENV. The CDR3 sequence: CASSQWTGKTDTQYF. The CDR3, as DNA: TGTGCCAGCAGCCAGTGGACAGGAAAGACAGATACGCAGTATTTT. The complete variable domain, with remaining parts taken from reference TRBV16 and TRBJ2-3, reads GEEVAQTPKHLVRGEGQKAKLYCAPIKGHSYVFWYQQVLKNEFKFLISFQNENVFDETGMPKERFSAKCLPNSPCSLEIQATKLEDSAVYFCASSQWTGKTDTQYFGPGTRLTVL.

The chain joins TRBV7-2 to TRBJ1-6, with a weak D call TRBD1 (5 bases). V lost 0 bases, J lost 6 bases, and 9 bases lay in between. Germline CDR1 and CDR2: SGHTA and FQGNSA. There are 15 residues in the CDR3. This CDR3 is CASSLAQGGNSPLHF. In nucleotides, the CDR3 is TGTGCCAGCAGCTTAGCCCAGGGAGGTAATTCACCCCTCCACTTT.

V usage is TRBV19 and J usage is TRBJ1-5; TRBD1 is a possible D gene (6 bases). Germline V gene sequence: CDR1 LNHDA, CDR2 SQIVND (reference sequence). CDR3 size: 14 residues. V dropped 6 bases and J dropped 0 bases, with 9 bases sitting between them. For the CDR3, the DNA is TGTGCCAGTAGCTCACAGGGTAGCAATCAGCCCCAGCATTTT. Its protein product is CASSSQGSNQPQHF.

This sequence joins TRBV30 and TRBJ2-2, with TRBD1 matching over 8 bases. The CDR3 loop spans 15 amino acids. CDR1 GTSNPN and CDR2 SVGIG come from the germline V gene (reference sequence). J lost 6 bases, V lost 8 bases, and 14 bases had no gene match. DNA of the CDR3: TGTGCCAGAGACAGGGGACCTACAAGACCCGGGGAGCTGTTTTTT. Residues: CARDRGPTRPGELFF.

J is TRBJ1-2 and V is TRBV28, with D possibly TRBD1 on 6 matching bases. Germline CDR1 and CDR2: MDHEN and SYDVKM. The CDR3 consists of 14 residues. V was pared by 2 bases and J by 2 bases, with 9 bases between. The CDR3: CASSLPGQNYGYTF. CDR3 DNA sequence: TGTGCCAGCAGTTTACCGGGACAAAACTATGGCTACACCTTC.

The rearrangement links TRBV5-1 to TRBJ2-3; D remains ambiguous. CDR1 SGHRS and CDR2 YFSETQ come from the germline V gene. The CDR3 length is 15 residues. V shed 5 bases and J shed 3 bases, with 16 bases lying between them. The CDR3 DNA follows: TGCGCCAGCAGACCGACCCTTCGGGTGACAGATACGCAGTATTTT. Protein sequence: CASRPTLRVTDTQYF.

The V gene is TRBV13, the J gene TRBJ2-1; 10 bases agree with TRBD2. Germline lookup yields CDR1 PRHDT and CDR2 FYEKMQ (reference sequence). V was pared by 5 bases and J by 4 bases, with 5 bases of the junction left unmatched. CDR3 size: 15 residues. For the CDR3, the DNA is TGTGCCAGCAGCCCCGGGACTAGCGTTTACAATGAGCAGTTCTTC. It yields the protein CASSPGTSVYNEQFF.

This clone was recorded only once. The V call is TRBV6-2 or TRBV6-3, the J call TRBJ2-1; the match to TRBD2 covers 8 bases. Germline lookup yields CDR1 MNHEY and CDR2 SVGEGT. V shed 0 bases and J 9 bases; nucleotides not matched to a gene: 7. The CDR3 is 15 residues long. The CDR3 nucleotides are TGTGCCAGCAGTTACTCGGGACTAGGCCAGCCTGAGCAGTTCTTC. This encodes CASSYSGLGQPEQFF.

This chain joins TRBV2 and TRBJ1-5; D is uncertain. Germline V gives CDR1 SNHLY, CDR2 FYNNEI. The CDR3 extends over 15 amino acids. The germline V and J ends were trimmed by 6 bases and 1 base, with 13 bases remaining between them. CDR3 loop: CASRENPGSNQPQHF. DNA of the CDR3: TGTGCCAGCAGGGAAAACCCGGGGAGCAATCAGCCCCAGCATTTT.

The rearrangement joins TRBV7-2 to TRBJ2-2; 10 bases agree with TRBD2. CDR1 and CDR2 from the germline V gene are SGHTA and FQGNSA. This CDR3 has 17 amino acids. Trimming cost V 6 bases and J 4 bases; bases outside gene matches: 11. DNA for the CDR3: TGTGCCAGCAGTCCCCGGCTAGCGGGGGCGAGCACCGGGGAGCTGTTTTTT. It translates to CASSPRLAGASTGELFF.

The gene calls are TRBV29-1 and TRBJ2-3; TRBD2 is a possible D gene (6 bases). Germline-derived CDR1 and CDR2 are SQVTM and ANQGSEA. CDR3 length equals 15 residues. Trimming took 3 bases from V and 0 from J, leaving 13 bases between them. The CDR3 sequence: CSVEGAAGSTDTQYF. The CDR3 bases are TGCAGCGTTGAGGGTGCTGCGGGAAGCACAGATACGCAGTATTTT.

This clone was recorded only once. The chain employs TRBV3-1 (or the pseudogene TRBV3-2) and TRBJ2-7, with TRBD2 matching 12 bases. Germline V gives CDR1 LGHDT, CDR2 YNNKEL (reference sequence). Losses at the gene ends were 4 bases for V and 2 bases for J; bases not matched to a gene: 6. CDR3 length equals 16 residues. The CDR3 sequence: CASSRRTSGTTYEQYF. DNA for the CDR3: TGTGCCAGCAGCCGCCGGACTAGCGGGACGACCTACGAGCAGTACTTC.